This T cell receptor (beta chain) was identified in a study of CD8 T cells in Susac syndrome. An amount of RNA that ranged from roughly 0.45 to 1 ug was reverse transcribed with random hexamers. TCRdb itself ran the immunoSEQ multiplex PCR reads through MiXCR, one entry per CDR3 protein. This sample has about 200,000 distinct CDR3 sequences; roughly 96% occur once, and the top ten carry less than 0.11%. The individuals used as controls were healthy donors who had been matched for both age and sex. Study-wide findings and caveats: The TCR sequencing and HLA analysis in the study involved a relatively small number of individuals, as the study acknowledged.

As to this clonotype: Its specificity is not known.

J was trimmed by 4 bases and V by 3 bases; bases with no gene match: 4. The CDR3 spans 14 residues. Germline V gene lookup returns CDR1 MNHEY and CDR2 SMNVEV (reference sequence). Sequenced sample: CD4+ T cells from PBMCs. This sequence was found in a human donor in good health. This chain joins TRBV27 and TRBJ1-2, with 8 nucleotides matching TRBD1. The chain's CDR3 is CASSFQGATYGYTF. CDR3 nucleotides: TGTGCCAGCAGTTTCCAGGGGGCTACCTATGGCTACACCTTC.